This T cell receptor (beta chain) was recorded in a study of regulatory T cells in long-lasting Graves disease. Findings of the study overall: TRBV28, TRBJ1-2 and TRBJ2-5 were favored in persistent disease. Persistent-disease Graves' patients showed less TCR diversity than new cases.

Both iRepertoire HTBI primers and Arm-PCR of CDR3 regions were used to build the TCR beta libraries. A single record per CDR3 protein comes from TCRdb applying MiXCR to the multiplex PCR reads. Here the sample spans more than 350,000 distinct CDR3 sequences, roughly 21% being singletons. Time point described: persistent/refractory GD, antithyroid drugs over 5 years with positive TRAb. Preparation of the TCR library used RNA extracted from PBMCs. In the case of this clonotype: The target antigen is unknown.

Germline CDR1 and CDR2: SQVTM and ANQGSEA. Trimming took off 7 bases at V and 4 bases at J, with 14 bases between the two ends. The CDR3 has 12 residues. This TCR came from a female donor with Graves disease. The V and J genes are TRBV29-1 and TRBJ2-7; possible D gene TRBD2, 7 bases. Sequencing was performed on peripheral blood mononuclear cells (PBMCs), taken when the disease was refractory, from a patient treated with antithyroid drugs. The DNA of the CDR3 is TGCAGCGCCAGTGGGGGGGCTTACGAGCAGTACTTC. Encoded protein: CSASGGAYEQYF.